This T cell receptor beta chain was recorded in a study of shared clonotypes between healthy human individuals. Across the study: Each donor's CD4 naive and CD4 memory cells filled three plates apiece, CD8 naive two, and CD8 memory one.

Comment on this clone: Its specificity is not known.

Study-wide findings and caveats: Non-shared clonotypes showed lower generation probabilities than clonotypes common to all four donors.

The authors loaded 150 to 250 ng DNA, tens of thousands of T cell genomes, into sorted-subset replicate PCRs. In the authors' methods: Filtering differed, since immunoSEQ gave only junction sequences and no quality scores. The repertoire was sequenced with immunoSEQ multiplex PCR; TCRdb's copy has only in-frame clones and lacks some. V and J calls and clone size come straight from that table; D and trimming were deduced from the DNA. The profile shows approximately 1.4 million clones, 95% to 99% of them singletons. The trim removed 5 bases at V and 2 bases at J, leaving 9 bases unmatched. The germline V gene has CDR1 SGHRS and CDR2 YFSETQ. The CDR3 runs to 15 residues.

The chain employs TRBV5-1 and TRBJ2-7; the match to TRBD1 covers 8 bases. The sample comprised naive CD4+ T cells sorted from blood. The subset here: CD45RA+ positively selected. This sequence was found in a man between 25 and 39 years old in good health. CDR3 residues: CASSYLTGDPYEQYF. The DNA of the CDR3 is TGCGCCAGCAGTTATTTGACAGGGGACCCCTACGAGCAGTACTTC.